Given below is one T cell receptor beta chain in context. Germline loops: CDR1 SGDLS, CDR2 YYNGEE. V gave up 3 bases and J gave up 4 bases, with 13 bases separating them. There are 14 residues in the CDR3. These data are taken from a study of blood T cell repertoires in COVID-19. At the level of the study: PBMCs, B-cell-depleted T cells, or T cells were the source of the cDNA or gDNA that made up the material.

Seattle patients were enrolled while actively infected and followed longitudinally. Per the original data handling: By means of reference gene primer amplification, nucleated cell counts were estimated. Profiled with immunoSEQ multiplex PCR; TCRdb holds only in-frame clones, not every one. The DNA was the basis for D and trimming; V, J and clone size are from that table. The repertoire has around 370,000 clones, 85% to 90% of them found once; the top ten carry approximately 7.4%. The rearrangement joins TRBV9 to TRBJ1-2, with D perhaps TRBD1 (6 bases). Specimen: peripheral blood. The source is a woman aged 70-85 years with COVID-19, enrolled during active disease. The CDR3 sequence: CASSADAGAYGYTF. The DNA of the CDR3 is TGTGCCAGCAGCGCCGATGCGGGGGCCTATGGCTACACCTTC.